This T cell receptor (beta chain) was captured in a study of T cell responses to AZD1222 COVID-19 vaccine. Assay used: immunoSEQ multiplex PCR; TCRdb lists only in-frame clones, some missing. The sample includes about 110,000 clones, 70% to 90% seen only once; the top ten take over 8%. Study-level findings and limits: Among the donors, most were white British and more were female, and clonal diversity was possibly underestimated.

This CDR3 is built from 14 residues. V shed 4 bases, J shed 4 bases, and the junction held 3 bases outside the gene matches. Looked up from germline, CDR1 is MGHRA and CDR2 is YSYEKL. For this clone: Its antigen is still unknown.

The sequence was collected from an adult in good health. Sequences were derived from peripheral blood, sampled on day 0 of AZD1222 vaccination. This rearrangement joins TRBV4-1 to TRBJ2-7; 11 nucleotides align to TRBD2. In nucleotides, the CDR3 is TGCGCCAGCAGCCTAGCGGGAGGGCCGTACGAGCAGTACTTC. This translates into CASSLAGGPYEQYF.